This T cell receptor (beta chain) was identified during a study of post-analysis software for immune sequencing data. Study as a whole: Clinical courses comprised relapsing-remitting, secondary progressive and progressive-relapsing multiple sclerosis. Study conclusions and caveats: TRBV segments more frequent in patients than in controls numbered several and included TRBV5-6, TRBV5-1 and TRBV20-1. Among multiple sclerosis patients, normalized Chao1 diversity was significantly below that of controls. Same-batch preparations were strongly co-clustered by F measure.

Of note for this clonotype: Antigen specificity is unknown.

Unique molecular identifiers had been added to the TCR beta cDNA libraries. TCRdb ran MiXCR on the PCR reads and lists one entry per CDR3 protein. This repertoire shows some 890,000 distinct CDR3 sequences, approximately 53% found once; its top ten account for approximately 4.5%. V was trimmed by 3 bases and J by 3 bases, leaving 13 bases between them. This CDR3 is built from 14 residues. Germline CDR1 is DFQATT and CDR2 is SNEGSKA (reference sequence). The rearrangement links TRBV20-1 to TRBJ2-3, with D tentatively TRBD2 (7 bases). The receptor was isolated from a girl aged 5 to 17 with multiple sclerosis. Sample: blood. This CDR3 reads CSASGGGATDTQYF. CDR3 coding DNA: TGCAGTGCTAGTGGTGGGGGGGCGACAGATACGCAGTATTTT.